The 27 T cell receptor beta chains below come from one sample, sequenced in a study of T cells in localized non-small cell lung cancer. Profiled with immunoSEQ multiplex PCR; TCRdb holds only in-frame clones, not every one. This table has around 31,000 clones, around nine tenths appearing once. Source: peripheral blood, taken before any cancer treatment. The source is a female donor of 60 years or more with stage I lung adenocarcinoma.

This clone was counted once. The chain recombines TRBV7-3 with TRBJ2-1; TRBD2 aligns across 9 bases. CDR1 SGHTA and CDR2 FQGTGA come from the germline V gene. The CDR3 spans 18 residues. Losses at the gene ends were 2 bases for V and 7 bases for J; bases not matched to a gene: 15. CDR3 sequence (DNA): TGTGCCAGCAGCTTATCTGGTCCGCGGGAGGGGTGGTGGAATGAGCAGTTCTTC. Encoded protein: CASSLSGPREGWWNEQFF.

This clone was recorded once. The CDR3: CATSSDSNNEQFF. CDR3 DNA sequence: TGTGCCACCAGCAGCGACAGCAACAATGAGCAGTTCTTC. The gene calls are TRBV15 and TRBJ2-1; possible D gene TRBD1, 5 bases. V shed 3 bases and J shed 5 bases, with 8 bases lying between them. Germline CDR1 and CDR2: LNHNV and YYDKDF (reference sequence). This CDR3 has 13 amino acids. Full variable domain (remainder filled in from reference TRBV15 and TRBJ2-1): DAMVIQNPRYQVTQFGKPVTLSCSQTLNHNVMYWYQQKSSQAPKLLFHYYDKDFNNEADTPDNFQSRRPNTSFCFLDIRSPGLGDTAMYLCATSSDSNNEQFFGPGTRLTVL.

The genes are TRBV7-2 and TRBJ1-2, with D perhaps matching TRBD1 (6 bases). The germline V and J ends were trimmed by 5 bases and 1 base, with 14 bases remaining between them. The CDR3 spans 15 residues. The V gene's germline CDR1 is SGHTA and CDR2 FQGNSA. The CDR3: CASSKWGDINYGYTF. DNA for the CDR3: TGTGCCAGCAGCAAATGGGGGGACATTAACTATGGCTACACCTTC.

The chain joins TRBV7-2 to TRBJ1-2; maybe TRBD1 (6 bases). Germline-derived CDR1 and CDR2 are SGHTA and FQGNSA. The CDR3 length is 12 residues. Trimming removed 5 bases at V and 6 bases at J, with 10 bases between. The CDR3 bases are TGTGCCAGCAGCATGACAGGCCATGGCTACACCTTC. Its protein is CASSMTGHGYTF.

This sequence joins TRBV18 and TRBJ1-1; D is ambiguous. Germline V gives CDR1 KGHSH, CDR2 LQKENI. V was cut by 3 bases and J by 2 bases, with 7 bases left in between. This CDR3 is built from 13 residues. CDR3 DNA sequence: TGTGCCAGCTCACCCGTCCGTAACACTGAAGCTTTCTTT. This codes for CASSPVRNTEAFF.

This clone appeared a few times. The chain carries TRBV9 and TRBJ2-3; tentatively, D is TRBD2 (7 bases). Germline V lookup: CDR1 SGDLS, CDR2 YYNGEE. The CDR3 covers 16 residues. V lost 3 bases and J lost 5, with 19 bases in between. CDR3 protein: CASSASSGGGVDTQYF. CDR3 coding DNA: TGTGCCAGCAGCGCCTCTAGCGGAGGGGGTGTAGATACGCAGTATTTT.

The chain carries TRBV25-1 and TRBJ2-3; 13 bases match TRBD2. V lost 6 bases to trimming and J lost 1 base; unmatched junction nucleotides: 10. There are 18 residues in the CDR3. CDR1 MGHDK and CDR2 SYGVNS come from the germline V gene. The CDR3 bases are TGTGCCAGCAGACCGGGACTAGCGGGAAGGGGTGGCACAGATACGCAGTATTTT. Amino acids: CASRPGLAGRGGTDTQYF.

The chain employs TRBV19 and TRBJ1-1, with 8 bases fitting TRBD1. This CDR3 spans 17 amino acids. Germline trimming cut 5 bases from V and 4 bases from J; bases unmatched to any gene: 15. CDR1 and CDR2 (germline): LNHDA, SQIVND (reference sequence). The DNA for the CDR3 is TGTGCCAGTAGTTCACACAGGGGGGGTCGGTCGGCCACTGAAGCTTTCTTT. Amino acids: CASSSHRGGRSATEAFF.

This chain links TRBV6-1 with TRBJ2-7, with 14 bases matching TRBD2. CDR1 and CDR2 (germline): MNHNS, SASEGT. J lost 8 bases, V lost 7 bases, and 10 bases had no gene match. This CDR3 is 15 amino acids long. The DNA for the CDR3 is TGTGCCAGCAATCCTCCGGGACTAGCGGGAGCGCAGCAGTACTTC. As protein: CASNPPGLAGAQQYF.

The chain couples TRBV7-2 to TRBJ2-1; 10 positions match TRBD2. This CDR3 is 15 amino acids long. Germline V gene sequence: CDR1 SGHTA, CDR2 FQGNSA. After removal of 5 bases from V and 3 bases from J, the junction contained 4 bases not matched to a gene. Here the CDR3 DNA reads TGTGCCAGCAGCCGGACTAGCGGCCTCTACAATGAGCAGTTCTTC. This codes for CASSRTSGLYNEQFF.

The chain is built from TRBV7-2 and TRBJ2-2, with 9 bases that match TRBD2. This CDR3 contains 19 residues. Trimming removed 4 bases from V and 0 bases from J; junction bases left unmatched: 12. The germline gives CDR1 SGHTA, CDR2 FQGNSA. The CDR3 here is CASSSQAVGLAANTGELFF. CDR3 in DNA: TGTGCCAGCAGCTCACAGGCGGTGGGACTAGCAGCGAACACCGGGGAGCTGTTTTTT.

This chain uses TRBV18 with TRBJ1-5, with D possibly being TRBD1 (6 bases). This CDR3 contains 15 residues. CDR1 KGHSH and CDR2 LQKENI come from the germline V gene. The V and J ends lost 3 bases and 6 bases respectively, with 15 bases between them. For the CDR3, the DNA is TGTGCCAGCTCACCGGGGGGGGCTTTGGTTCAGCCCCAGCATTTT. Residues: CASSPGGALVQPQHF.

The V call is TRBV4-3, the J call TRBJ2-1; D possibly corresponds to TRBD2 (5 bases). Germline V lookup: CDR1 LGHNA, CDR2 YSLEER. The CDR3 covers 17 residues. V dropped 0 bases and J dropped 1 base, with 13 bases sitting between them. Here the CDR3 DNA reads TGCGCCAGCAGCCAAGATCAGAGGGTAGCGTCCTACAATGAGCAGTTCTTC. Translated: CASSQDQRVASYNEQFF.

The V call is TRBV5-6, the J call TRBJ2-6; D is uncertain. V lost 0 bases, J lost 0 bases, and 7 bases lay in between. Germline V CDR1 and CDR2: SGHDT, YYEEEE. CDR3 length: 16 amino acids. The CDR3 region is CASSLGAHSGANVLTF. The DNA for the CDR3 is TGTGCCAGCAGCTTGGGCGCTCACTCTGGGGCCAACGTCCTGACTTTC.

This chain joins TRBV5-1 and TRBJ2-7; weak D call: TRBD2 (5 bases). CDR3 length equals 13 residues. From germline, CDR1 is SGHRS and CDR2 YFSETQ. V was shortened by 4 bases and J by 0 bases, with 8 bases between the two germline ends. The CDR3, as DNA: TGCGCCAGCAGCACCGGGAACTCCTACGAGCAGTACTTC. As protein: CASSTGNSYEQYF.

V and J are TRBV9 and TRBJ2-1; 8 bases map to TRBD2. Germline CDR1 is SGDLS and CDR2 is YYNGEE. Trimming at V came to 4 bases and at J to 14 bases, leaving 8 bases not matched to a gene. CDR3 length: 12 residues. The CDR3 DNA sequence: TGTGCCAGCAGCCGTCCAGCGGGAGTGAAGTTCTTC. It is translated as CASSRPAGVKFF.

The chain's CDR3 is CASRTRTGMSYEQYF. The CDR3 DNA follows: TGTGCCAGCAGAACGCGGACAGGGATGAGCTACGAGCAGTACTTC. The J gene is TRBJ2-7, the V gene TRBV6-5, with 8 bases aligning to TRBD1. Trimming cost V 6 bases and J 3 bases; bases outside gene matches: 10. The CDR3 is made up of 15 amino acids. Germline V gives CDR1 MNHEY, CDR2 SVGAGI.

This chain connects TRBV2 to TRBJ2-3; 7 nucleotides line up with TRBD1. CDR3 length: 15 amino acids. Germline CDR1 reads SNHLY; CDR2 reads FYNNEI. Trimming at V came to 4 bases and at J to 4 bases, leaving 8 bases not matched to a gene. CDR3 coding DNA: TGTGCCAGCAGTGTTAACATACAGGGGCCAGATACGCAGTATTTT. Translated: CASSVNIQGPDTQYF. Using reference TRBV2 and TRBJ2-3 for the parts outside the CDR3, the full variable domain is EPEVTQTPSHQVTQMGQEVILRCVPISNHLYFYWYRQILGQKVEFLVSFYNNEISEKSEIFDDQFSVERPDGSNFTLKIRSTKLEDSAMYFCASSVNIQGPDTQYFGPGTRLTVL.

This chain connects TRBV5-1 to TRBJ2-2, with 8 nucleotides matching TRBD1. This CDR3 has 14 residues. The V segment lost 7 bases and the J segment 0 bases; nucleotides outside the gene matches: 2. From germline, CDR1 is SGHRS and CDR2 YFSETQ. CDR3 sequence (DNA): TGCGCCAGCGCAGGGGGCGCGAACACCGGGGAGCTGTTTTTT. Translating gives CASAGGANTGELFF.

The chain couples TRBV5-4 to TRBJ2-1; TRBD2 aligns across 7 bases. Unmatched junction bases numbered 5, after V lost 0 bases and J lost 11 bases. Germline V CDR1 and CDR2: SGHNT, YYREEE (reference sequence). CDR3 length equals 13 residues. Written as DNA, the CDR3 is TGTGCCAGCAGCTTGGGTGAGCGGGATAAGCAGTTCTTC. It encodes CASSLGERDKQFF.

J is TRBJ1-5 and V is TRBV27; the D gene is possibly TRBD1 (6 bases). This CDR3 comprises 15 residues. Trimming took off 6 bases at V and 2 bases at J, with 14 bases between the two ends. CDR1 MNHEY and CDR2 SMNVEV come from the germline V gene (reference sequence). The CDR3 is CASRPQGTGNQPQHF. CDR3 in DNA: TGTGCCAGCAGGCCCCAGGGGACGGGCAATCAGCCCCAGCATTTT.

The chain links TRBV7-3 to TRBJ2-3; D is unresolved. Trimming took off 5 bases at V and 0 bases at J, with 6 bases between the two ends. There are 13 residues in the CDR3. Germline assignment: CDR1 SGHTA and CDR2 FQGTGA. CDR3 in DNA: TGTGCCAGCAGCCACGGTAGCACAGATACGCAGTATTTT. Protein sequence: CASSHGSTDTQYF.

This clone was counted only a few times. This chain uses TRBV13 with TRBJ2-7; no firm D call. Germline assignment: CDR1 PRHDT and CDR2 FYEKMQ (reference sequence). The CDR3 spans 14 residues. The V gene lost 5 bases and the J gene lost 7 bases, with 18 bases spanning the gap. The DNA for the CDR3 is TGTGCCAGCAGCCCGGACCGCTTTATTCGGGAGCAGTACTTC. Encoded protein: CASSPDRFIREQYF. The full variable domain, its missing parts supplied by reference TRBV13 and TRBJ2-7, is AAGVIQSPRHLIKEKRETATLKCYPIPRHDTVYWYQQGPGQDPQFLISFYEKMQSDKGSIPDRFSAQQFSDYHSELNMSSLELGDSALYFCASSPDRFIREQYFGPGTRLTVT.

The V and J genes are TRBV15 and TRBJ2-1; no definite D call. The germline CDR1 and CDR2 sequences are LNHNV and YYDKDF (reference sequence). The CDR3 spans 11 residues. The V end lost 5 bases, the J end lost 4 bases, and 3 bases lay between the germline ends. This chain's CDR3 is CATSFYNEQFF. CDR3 DNA sequence: TGTGCCACCAGCTTTTACAATGAGCAGTTCTTC.

DNA of the CDR3: TGTGCCAGCAGTGAACAATGGGGCATTGAGCAGTTCTTC. This translates into CASSEQWGIEQFF. The rearrangement links TRBV6-1 to TRBJ2-1, with D tentatively TRBD1 (5 bases). The CDR3 is 13 residues long. Trimming pared 2 bases from V and 9 bases from J, leaving 11 bases between. CDR1 is MNHNS, CDR2 SASEGT, per germline.

This clone was detected a few times. CDR3 amino acids: CASSQGTGAVGNTEAFF. CDR3 DNA: TGTGCCAGCAGCCAAGGGACAGGGGCCGTTGGGAACACTGAAGCTTTCTTT. This sequence joins TRBV4-2 and TRBJ1-1; 9 positions agree with TRBD1. V lost 1 base to trimming and J lost 1 base; unmatched junction nucleotides: 7. Germline V gene sequence: CDR1 LGHNA, CDR2 YNFKEQ. The CDR3 extends over 17 amino acids.

The chain carries TRBV5-7 and TRBJ2-6, with D hard to call. TRBV5-7 has ORF status, its function being uncertain. The CDR3 contains 17 residues. Trimming left V 7 bases short and J 5 bases short, with 22 bases between. CDR3 sequence: CASESILRTSRANVLTF. The CDR3 coding sequence is TGTGCCAGCGAGTCAATCTTGCGTACAAGTCGGGCCAACGTCCTGACTTTC.